This T cell receptor beta chain is from a study of response to subunit inactivated influenza vaccine. TCRdb called the RT-PCR reads again in MiXCR, with one record for every CDR3 protein. The data hold hundreds of thousands of distinct CDR3 sequences, with approximately 7.7% observed a single time. In this sample, this clonotype turned up many times. CDR3 length: 14 amino acids. The V end was cut by 5 bases, the J end by 9 bases, with 16 bases between. The clonotype originates from a man between 50 and 75 years old who received an inactivated influenza vaccine. The sequences come from PBMCs from blood, collected around 25 months after vaccination. The V gene is TRBV12-3 or TRBV12-4, the J gene TRBJ2-2, with D uncertain. CDR3 sequence reads: CASSPRRVGWELFF. CDR3 nucleotide sequence: TGTGCCAGCAGTCCTCGTAGGGTAGGGTGGGAGCTGTTTTTT.